The entry below gives a single TCR beta chain sequence along with its context. Its antigen is currently unknown. V shed 6 bases, J shed 6 bases, and the junction held 4 bases outside the gene matches. Germline V lookup: CDR1 SNHLY, CDR2 FYNNEI. The CDR3 runs to 13 residues. These data come from a study of T cell responses to AZD1222 COVID-19 vaccine. Findings and caveats of the study: Possibly, clonal diversity was underestimated; donors were largely white British and included more females. Nearly half of spike-specific TCRs reportedly go after variant regions that carry no mutations.

The assay was immunoSEQ multiplex PCR, and TCRdb's table has in-frame clones only and misses some. The table lists 100,000 to 120,000 clones, roughly 90% of them singletons, with roughly 7% in the top ten. This receptor was identified in an adult in good health. The chain is built from TRBV2 and TRBJ1-1; 10 bases map to TRBD1. The material was peripheral blood, obtained on day 0 of AZD1222 vaccination. CDR3 nucleotides: TGTGCCAGCAGGGACAGGGGGTTGGCTGAAGCTTTCTTT. It yields the protein CASRDRGLAEAFF.